Listed below are T cell receptor beta chains from one sample, sequenced in a study of T cell responses to AZD1222 COVID-19 vaccine. Some clones are missing from TCRdb's copy, which holds only in-frame ones; the method was immunoSEQ multiplex PCR. The table lists 90,000 to 150,000 clones, roughly 84% of them singletons. The sequencing used peripheral blood, collected 28 days after the second AZD1222 dose. Source of these receptors: an adult who received the AZD1222 COVID-19 vaccine. CDR3s include the opening cysteine and the closing phenylalanine or tryptophan. Each record gives: J gene, V gene, CDR3 protein.

>TRBJ1-1|TRBV7-9
CASTVVGAGENTEAFF
>TRBJ2-3|TRBV3-1/TRBV3-2
CASSHSTDTQYF
>TRBJ2-7|TRBV19
CASSSGTGVYEQYF
>TRBJ2-7|TRBV10-3
CAISDGGLAKYEQYF
>TRBJ1-2|TRBV5-1
CASRIQDNYGYTF
>TRBJ2-5|TRBV19
CASSIIPGTGGTETQYF
>TRBJ2-7|TRBV20-1
CSARPGYEQYF
>TRBJ1-5|TRBV10-3
CANGQGVDNQPQHF
>TRBJ2-7|TRBV6-5
CASSYSGTQTYEQYF
>TRBJ1-5|TRBV3-1/TRBV3-2
CASSQLGGSQPQHF
>TRBJ1-1|TRBV5-1
CASSLEGREAFF
>TRBJ1-2|TRBV7-2
CASSLGGTNYGYTF
>TRBJ2-7|TRBV18
CASSLPDTASSYEQYF
>TRBJ2-7|TRBV5-8
CASSFILAGGYEQYF
>TRBJ2-1|TRBV4-2
CASSDRGQITDNEQFF
>TRBJ1-2|TRBV7-2
CASSLSNRSGGYTF